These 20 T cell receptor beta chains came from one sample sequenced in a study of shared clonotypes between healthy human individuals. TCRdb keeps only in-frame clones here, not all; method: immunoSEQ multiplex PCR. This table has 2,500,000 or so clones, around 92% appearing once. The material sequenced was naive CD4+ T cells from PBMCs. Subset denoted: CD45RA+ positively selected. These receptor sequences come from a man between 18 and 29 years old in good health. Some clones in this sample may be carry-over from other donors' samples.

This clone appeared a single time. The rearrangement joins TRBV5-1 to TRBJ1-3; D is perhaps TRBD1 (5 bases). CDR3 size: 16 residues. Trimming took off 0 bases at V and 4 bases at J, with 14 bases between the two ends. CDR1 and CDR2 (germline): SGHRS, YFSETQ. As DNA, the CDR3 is TGCGCCAGCAGCTTGGGATCGACCGGGACCGGAAACACCATATATTTT. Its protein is CASSLGSTGTGNTIYF.

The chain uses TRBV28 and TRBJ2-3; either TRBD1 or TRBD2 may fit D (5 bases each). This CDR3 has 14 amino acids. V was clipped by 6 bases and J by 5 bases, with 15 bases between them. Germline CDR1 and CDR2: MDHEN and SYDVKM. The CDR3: CASSTLGDVDTQYF. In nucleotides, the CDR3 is TGTGCCAGCAGCACCCTGGGGGACGTAGATACGCAGTATTTT.

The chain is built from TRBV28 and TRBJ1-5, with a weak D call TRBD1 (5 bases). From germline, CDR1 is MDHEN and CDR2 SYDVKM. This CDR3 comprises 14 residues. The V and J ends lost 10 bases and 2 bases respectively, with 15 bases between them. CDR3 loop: CAITGTGGNQPQHF. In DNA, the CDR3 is TGTGCCATCACCGGGACCGGGGGCAATCAGCCCCAGCATTTT.

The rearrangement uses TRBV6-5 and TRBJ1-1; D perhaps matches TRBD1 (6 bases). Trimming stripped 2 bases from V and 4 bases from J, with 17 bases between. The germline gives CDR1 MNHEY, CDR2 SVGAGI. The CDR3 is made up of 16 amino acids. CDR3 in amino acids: CASSYGRGIVGTEAFF. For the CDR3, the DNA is TGTGCCAGCAGTTACGGGAGGGGGATAGTGGGCACTGAAGCTTTCTTT.

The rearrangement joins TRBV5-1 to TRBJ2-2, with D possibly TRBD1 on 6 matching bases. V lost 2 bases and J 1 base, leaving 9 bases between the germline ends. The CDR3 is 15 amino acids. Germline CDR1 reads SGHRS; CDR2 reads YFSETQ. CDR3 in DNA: TGCGCCAGCAGCTTCACAGGGCTGAACACCGGGGAGCTGTTTTTT. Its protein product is CASSFTGLNTGELFF.

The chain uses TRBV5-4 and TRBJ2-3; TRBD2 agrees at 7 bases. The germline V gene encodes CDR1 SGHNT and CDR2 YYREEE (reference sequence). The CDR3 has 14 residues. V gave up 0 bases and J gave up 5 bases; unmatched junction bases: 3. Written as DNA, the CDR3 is TGTGCCAGCAGCTTGGGGAGGGAGGGAGATACGCAGTATTTT. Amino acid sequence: CASSLGREGDTQYF.

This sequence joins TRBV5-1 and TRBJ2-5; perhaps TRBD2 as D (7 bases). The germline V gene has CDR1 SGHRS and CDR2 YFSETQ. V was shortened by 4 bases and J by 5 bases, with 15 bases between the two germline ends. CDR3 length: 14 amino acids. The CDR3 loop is CASSPPGGWETQYF. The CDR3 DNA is TGCGCCAGCAGCCCCCCGGGGGGCTGGGAGACCCAGTACTTC.

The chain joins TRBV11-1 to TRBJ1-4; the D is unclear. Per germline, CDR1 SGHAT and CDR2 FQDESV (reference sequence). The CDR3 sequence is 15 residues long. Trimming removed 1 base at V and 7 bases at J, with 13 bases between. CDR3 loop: CASSLEGPGSEKLFF. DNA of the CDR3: TGTGCCAGCAGCTTAGAAGGGCCCGGGAGTGAAAAACTGTTTTTT.

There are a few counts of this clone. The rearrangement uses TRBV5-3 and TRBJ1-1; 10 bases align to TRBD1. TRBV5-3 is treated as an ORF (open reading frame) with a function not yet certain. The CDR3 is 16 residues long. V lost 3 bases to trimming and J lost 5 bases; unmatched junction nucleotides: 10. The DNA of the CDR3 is TGTGCCAGAAGCTCCACGGACAGGGGGGATAGTACTGAAGCTTTCTTT. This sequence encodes CARSSTDRGDSTEAFF.

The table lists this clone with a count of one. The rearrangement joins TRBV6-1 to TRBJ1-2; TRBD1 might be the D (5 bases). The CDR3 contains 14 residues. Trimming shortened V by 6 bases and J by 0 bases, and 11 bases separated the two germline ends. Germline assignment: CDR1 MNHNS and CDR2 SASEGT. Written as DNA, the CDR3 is TGTGCCAGCAGACAGAGAGGGGCTAACTATGGCTACACCTTC. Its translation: CASRQRGANYGYTF.

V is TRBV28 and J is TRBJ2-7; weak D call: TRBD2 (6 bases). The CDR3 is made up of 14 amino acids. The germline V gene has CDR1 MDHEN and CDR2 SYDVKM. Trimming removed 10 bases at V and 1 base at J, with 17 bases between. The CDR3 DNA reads TGTGCCACAACCCCCGCGGGGCTTTCCTACGAGCAGTACTTC. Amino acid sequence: CATTPAGLSYEQYF.

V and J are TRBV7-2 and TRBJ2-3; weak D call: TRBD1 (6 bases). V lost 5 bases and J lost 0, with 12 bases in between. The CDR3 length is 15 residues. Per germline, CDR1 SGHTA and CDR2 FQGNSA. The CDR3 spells CASSPIQGSTDTQYF. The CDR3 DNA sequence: TGTGCCAGCAGCCCAATACAGGGTAGCACAGATACGCAGTATTTT.

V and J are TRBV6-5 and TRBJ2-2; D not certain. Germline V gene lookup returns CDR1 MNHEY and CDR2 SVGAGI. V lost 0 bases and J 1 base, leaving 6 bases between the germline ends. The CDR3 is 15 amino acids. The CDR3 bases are TGTGCCAGCAGTTACTCTGCCCTGAACACCGGGGAGCTGTTTTTT. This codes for CASSYSALNTGELFF.

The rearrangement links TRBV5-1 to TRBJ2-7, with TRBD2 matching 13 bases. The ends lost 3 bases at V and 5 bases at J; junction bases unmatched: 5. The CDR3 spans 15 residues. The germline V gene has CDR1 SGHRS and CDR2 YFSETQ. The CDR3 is CASSSGTSGTHEQYF. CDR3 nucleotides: TGCGCCAGCAGCTCCGGGACTAGCGGGACGCACGAGCAGTACTTC.

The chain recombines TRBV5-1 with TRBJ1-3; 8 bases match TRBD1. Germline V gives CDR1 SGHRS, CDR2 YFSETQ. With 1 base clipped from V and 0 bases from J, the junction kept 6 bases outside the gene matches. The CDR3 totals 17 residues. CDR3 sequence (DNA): TGCGCCAGCAGCTTGTCAACAGGGGGGGCCTCTGGAAACACCATATATTTT. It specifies CASSLSTGGASGNTIYF.

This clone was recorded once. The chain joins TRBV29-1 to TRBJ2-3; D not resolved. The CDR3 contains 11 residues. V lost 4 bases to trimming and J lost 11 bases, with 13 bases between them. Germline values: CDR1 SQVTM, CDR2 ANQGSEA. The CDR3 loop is CSVANALEQYF. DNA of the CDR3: TGCAGCGTTGCAAATGCCTTAGAGCAGTATTTT.

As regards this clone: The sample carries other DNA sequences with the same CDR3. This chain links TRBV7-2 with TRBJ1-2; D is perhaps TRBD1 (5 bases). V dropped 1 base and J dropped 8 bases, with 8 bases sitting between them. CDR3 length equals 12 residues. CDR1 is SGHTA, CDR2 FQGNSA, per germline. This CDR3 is CASSLVGAGYTF. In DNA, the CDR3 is TGTGCCAGCAGCTTAGTCGGGGCCGGCTACACCTTC.

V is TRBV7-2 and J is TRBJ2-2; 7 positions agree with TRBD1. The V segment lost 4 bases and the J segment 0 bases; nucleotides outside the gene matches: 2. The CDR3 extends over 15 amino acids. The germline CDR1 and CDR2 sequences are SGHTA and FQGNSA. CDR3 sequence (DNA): TGTGCCAGCAGCTCGGGACAGTCGAACACCGGGGAGCTGTTTTTT. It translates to CASSSGQSNTGELFF.

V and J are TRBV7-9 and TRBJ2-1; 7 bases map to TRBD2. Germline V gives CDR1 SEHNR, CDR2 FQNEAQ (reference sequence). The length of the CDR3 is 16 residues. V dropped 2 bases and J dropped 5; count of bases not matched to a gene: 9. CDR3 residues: CASSLFLSGTNNEQFF. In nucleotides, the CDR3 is TGTGCCAGCAGCTTATTCTTGAGCGGGACCAACAATGAGCAGTTCTTC.

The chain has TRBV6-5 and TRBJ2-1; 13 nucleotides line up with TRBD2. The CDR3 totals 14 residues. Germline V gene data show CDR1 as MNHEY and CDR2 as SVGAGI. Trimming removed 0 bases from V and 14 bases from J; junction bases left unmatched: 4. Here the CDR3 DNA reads TGTGCCAGCAGTTACTCGCGGACTAGCGGGAGCGAGTTCTTC. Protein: CASSYSRTSGSEFF.